This T cell receptor (beta chain) was found in a study of cytomegalovirus exposure and HLA in healthy donors (dated by TCRdb to about 2017). With regard to the full study: An earlier analysis of approximately 590 of the donors reported about 290 Gb of sequence data and some 120 million unique TCR beta sequences from about 200 million T cells. An early release covering about 600 HLA-typed donors comprised roughly 300 gigabases of sequencing data and around 86 million unique TCR sequences. The genetic ancestry cluster associated with self-reported Caucasian donors included over 80% of the approximately 430 genotyped donors. The study aimed to test whether cataloging public T cell receptors could reveal signatures of past pathogen exposure. The study used immunosequencing to profile the T cell repertoires of 666 subjects and linked those repertoires to cytomegalovirus serostatus. Besides the first cohort of approximately 670 subjects, a separate validation cohort made up of over 100 different subjects was used. To predict cytomegalovirus infection status, the study combined high-throughput TCR immunosequencing, statistical association of individual TCRs with disease status, and machine learning. A later analysis re-analyzed previously published TCR beta repertoires from 650 to 800 donors and added high-resolution HLA genotyping to study TCR occurrence patterns. Rather than drawing on any new phenotypic data, the later analysis identified candidate immune exposures from TCR beta sequences and the way those sequences occurred across donors. An earlier analysis of 587 of the donors applied high-throughput TCR beta sequencing to assess whether each TCR beta V gene segment acted as functional or pseudogenic. Donor age, sex, ethnicity and CMV serostatus were compiled together with the repertoire data. A later genetic analysis used genome-wide SNP genotypes for about 60% of the roughly 700 donors, treating that subset as a discovery cohort. Every repertoire in the discovery cohort had been generated on one and the same sequencing platform. HLA typing covered class I and class II loci at four-digit resolution. The number of donors typed differed by locus, with 629-630 for A, B, C, DRB1 and DQB1, more than 500 for DQA1, 600 to 610 for DPA1, and around 450 for DPB1. Because of strong linkage in the cohort, 4 to 6 DR-DQ haplotypes were treated as single units for association and clustering. On average, around 200,000 unique TCR beta nucleotide sequences were sequenced per donor among about 400 genotyped donors of the cohort, with roughly 20% of those sequences being non-productive. Overall results and qualifications from the work: In a later analysis, several top co-occurrence clusters were reported to appear linked to parvovirus B19, influenza, CMV and Epstein-Barr virus. A further reported finding was that TCR beta sequences accurately predicted the HLA-A and HLA-B alleles for most subjects in the first cohort. In vitro tests confirmed that a few of the cytomegalovirus-associated TCR beta chains recognize cytomegalovirus antigens. A total of fewer than 200 TCR beta chains were listed by the study as associated with cytomegalovirus. In a later genetic analysis, a missense DCLRE1C variant was associated with V-gene and J-gene trimming of TCR beta chains, and the association was replicated in an independent cohort. Strong co-occurrence of HLA alleles, especially DR and DQ, made assigning TCR associations to individual alleles difficult. A later analysis found that HLA-associated TCR beta chains were more clonally expanded and had lower generation probabilities than equally common non-associated chains. The only immune exposure information available for the cohort was CMV serostatus. The classifier was reported to diagnose cytomegalovirus status with high specificity and sensitivity in both the original cohort and the validation cohort. In a later analysis, most CMV-associated TCR beta chains were found to appear HLA-restricted, with HLA associations seemingly driven largely by CMV exposure. Across donors, most TCR sequences were observed very rarely, whereas some public TCRs were present in many individuals. Because the 87-base-pair reads could not distinguish some IMGT-functional V segments, including TRBV6-2 and TRBV6-3, those segments were excluded. Because counts were too low, roughly 16 rarely observed V segments, including chromosome 9 orphons, were excluded from the earlier analysis of some 540 of the donors. A later genetic analysis reported fewer N-insertions in productive TCRs among donors in an Asian-associated ancestry cluster than the approximately 670-donor mean. Specific HLA alleles were associated with over 15,000 TCR beta sequences at a false discovery rate of 0.05 in a later analysis. A cluster of highly shared sequence variants was judged likely to represent a technical artifact of the sequencing pipeline. The cohort was sequenced for TCR beta chains only, and without alpha or paired-chain data the features that could be detected were limited. The presence/absence analyses assumed that sequencing depth was roughly uniform across donors, and that assumption may not be true. Linkage disequilibrium might explain the correlated functional status among segregating V segments, but an unknown experimental factor could not be excluded. HLA typing was unavailable for some donors at each locus, so association tests used only the typed subset. An earlier analysis of approximately 540 of the donors showed that most TCR beta V segments appeared in productive rearrangements either about 90% or about 30% of the time, which broadly matched IMGT annotations. According to a later analysis, TCR association rates differed among HLA loci, with DRB1 alleles showing the most associated TCRs and HLA-C alleles showing the fewest. It was suggested by the authors that the approach could potentially be generalized to other disease states and immunological phenotypes.

CDR1 LGHNA and CDR2 YNFKEQ are derived from the germline V gene. The V end gives up 1 base and the J end 8 bases, leaving 9 bases in the junction not matched to a gene. Its CDR3 holds 15 amino acids, cysteine through phenylalanine. The CDR3 DNA has 45 bases and is translated from base 1. The cohort comprised some 700 healthy bone marrow donors. At the time of sampling, all cohort members were nominally healthy, though unrecorded immune exposures were likely present. The donor tested CMV seropositive and was one of the 289 seropositive cohort members. Every donor gave a peripheral blood sample, and the peripheral blood mononuclear cells from that sample were used for TCR beta sequencing. The Qiagen DNeasy Blood Extraction Kit was used to extract genomic DNA from the blood cell samples. Libraries were constructed by the immunoSEQ multiplex PCR assay. For the multiplex PCR, a mixture combining 60 forward primers for TCR Vbeta segments and 13 reverse primers for TCR Jbeta segments was used. The CDR3 region of rearranged TCR beta genes was amplified from genomic DNA with a multiplex PCR assay. On the Illumina HiSeq System, the amplified TCR beta libraries were sequenced as 87-base-pair reads. As for how the authors treated the data: Across the 670 or so repertoires, a later analysis counted 75 million to 90 million unique TCR beta chains, roughly 11 million of which were shared by at least two donors. Raw reads were error-corrected and collapsed into unique sequences with a nearest-neighbor algorithm that merged closely related sequences to remove PCR and sequencing errors. CDR3 sequences were aligned to IMGT reference sequences to assign V, D and J gene segments. Each retained sequence needed at least a six-nucleotide match to both a V gene segment and a J gene segment. A rearrangement was called productive if the CDR3 had no stop codons and remained in frame with V and J, and every other rearrangement was called non-productive. Following IMGT convention, CDR3 was defined as the stretch from the second conserved V-encoded cysteine to the conserved J-encoded phenylalanine. In an earlier analysis of some 550 of the donors, sequences lacking an unambiguous match to a single V gene segment were excluded. In an earlier analysis of around 590 of the donors, a V segment was called functional when productive rearrangements were above 56.7%, and segregating when the standard deviation between donors exceeded 5%. A statistical classification framework was built to diagnose cytomegalovirus status from the catalog of TCR beta chain sequences. In a later analysis, V and J genes were assigned by comparing TCR nucleotide sequences against IMGT/GENE-DB human TR gene sequences. Using the TCRdist pipeline, a later analysis assigned CDR3 sequences along with most-parsimonious VDJ recombination scenarios. In a later analysis, each TCR beta chain was defined by its CDR3 amino acid sequence together with its V-gene family, and reads without a unique V-gene family were excluded. As a way to deal with suspected cross-contamination and a sequencing artifact, a later analysis dropped under 600 nucleotide sequences that were highly shared and had low generation probability. A later analysis calculated a clonal expansion index for each public chain from normalized within-repertoire ranks of inferred template counts. Generation probabilities in a later analysis came from a VDJ recombination model fitted to out-of-frame rearrangements, and those results were checked against IGoR. In a later analysis, hypergeometric tests were used to score TCR-TCR, TCR-HLA and TCR-CMV co-occurrence, with a repertoire-size bias correction applied to TCR pairs. A later analysis estimated false discovery rates by permuting HLA or CMV assignments 20 times. In a later analysis, co-occurring TCRs were grouped using DBSCAN, with TCRdist sequence similarity added in when clustering inside HLA-allele-positive subsets. Repertoires with fewer than 30,000 or more than 120,000 public chains were left out of co-occurrence clustering, as were several repertoires with anomalous nucleotide sharing. TCRdb provides this immuneACCESS table in a form limited to in-frame rearrangements. Some clones are lacking; in checked studies, under half of them reflect an unresolved V gene, and why the rest are absent is not known. The V and J calls and the clone size are those of that table, but D and trimming were determined from the DNA. This sample holds roughly 180,000 clones; 84% were observed only once. The ten largest clones take up approximately 1.2% of the sample.

This clone has a handful of counts. Its recognized antigen is unknown. Base qualities are missing; no much larger clone stands one base away. The V and J genes are TRBV4-2 and TRBJ1-2; 8 bases in the junction line up with TRBD1. The sequencing sample was made of PBMCs. This TCR was recovered from a girl aged 2 to 9 in good health and CMV-seropositive. The CDR3 corresponds to CASSQGQGSYRGYTF. The sequence in DNA is TGTGCCAGCAGCCAAGGACAGGGGAGTTACCGGGGCTACACCTTC.